This T cell receptor beta chain stems from a study of blood T cell repertoires in COVID-19. The V segment lost 3 bases and the J segment 5 bases; nucleotides outside the gene matches: 6. Germline CDR1 is SGHRS and CDR2 is YFSETQ. The length of the CDR3 is 16 residues. Here immunoSEQ multiplex PCR was the method, and the copy in TCRdb shows in-frame clones only, minus some. The sample consists of 250,000 or so clones, 82% of them appearing once. The chain recombines TRBV5-1 with TRBJ2-1; 12 nucleotides agree with TRBD1. This TCR came from a woman aged 18-35 years with acute or convalescent COVID-19. The sample comprised peripheral blood. CDR3 sequence (DNA): TGCGCCAGCAGCTCTACCGGGACAGGGGGCCACAATGAGCAGTTCTTC. Protein product: CASSSTGTGGHNEQFF.